These T cell receptor beta chains were read from a single sample in a study of Tregs in tolerant kidney transplant recipients. The table came from immunoSEQ multiplex PCR; TCRdb's copy has only in-frame clones and leaves some out. Among roughly 250,000 clones listed, roughly 84% were seen once. Sample: CD4+ T cells from blood. The receptor source for this set is a human donor in good health. CDR3s include the opening cysteine and the closing phenylalanine or tryptophan. D genes are given only for firm matches. A clone size is listed for some rows: how often the clone was seen (once, few, many), or a class if it is expanded.

v_gene: TRBV7-9
abundance: -
d_gene: -
j_gene: TRBJ2-2
CDR3nt: TGTGCCAGCAGCCCCAGACAGAACACCGGGGAGCTGTTTTTT
CDR3aa: CASSPRQNTGELFF

v_gene: TRBV29-1
abundance: -
d_gene: TRBD1
j_gene: TRBJ2-7
CDR3nt: TGCAGCTCCCGGGACAGGGGAAGCTACGAGCAGTACTTC
CDR3aa: CSSRDRGSYEQYF

v_gene: TRBV7-9
abundance: -
d_gene: -
j_gene: TRBJ1-1
CDR3nt: TGTGCCAGCAGGCATGCCCGGGGGCTGACTGAAGCTTTCTTT
CDR3aa: CASRHARGLTEAFF

v_gene: TRBV7-9
abundance: few
d_gene: -
j_gene: TRBJ1-3
CDR3nt: TGTGCCAGCAGCCCTACCGCAGGCGGCGGAAACACCATATATTTT
CDR3aa: CASSPTAGGGNTIYF

v_gene: TRBV5-6
abundance: -
d_gene: -
j_gene: TRBJ2-3
CDR3nt: TGTGCCAGCAGCTTGGAGGTGCACGCAGATACGCAGTATTTT
CDR3aa: CASSLEVHADTQYF

v_gene: TRBV6-5
abundance: -
d_gene: -
j_gene: TRBJ2-5
CDR3nt: TGTGCCAGCAGTTCCCTCGTAAGGAGAGAGACCCAGTACTTC
CDR3aa: CASSSLVRRETQYF

v_gene: TRBV9
abundance: few
d_gene: TRBD2
j_gene: TRBJ2-7
CDR3nt: TGTGCCAGCAGCGGACGGGAGGCCTACTACGAGCAGTACTTC
CDR3aa: CASSGREAYYEQYF

v_gene: TRBV18
abundance: few
d_gene: -
j_gene: TRBJ1-4
CDR3nt: TGTGCCAGCTCACCAGGGACGCCGGTCGAAAAACTGTTTTTT
CDR3aa: CASSPGTPVEKLFF

v_gene: TRBV2
abundance: -
d_gene: -
j_gene: TRBJ1-2
CDR3nt: TGTGCCAGCAGTGAACAGGGGTTGCGGTATGGCTACACCTTC
CDR3aa: CASSEQGLRYGYTF

v_gene: TRBV2
abundance: -
d_gene: TRBD1
j_gene: TRBJ1-6
CDR3nt: TGTGCCAGCAGAGAGTTTGGGACAGAAAATTCACCCCTCCACTTT
CDR3aa: CASREFGTENSPLHF

v_gene: TRBV5-4
abundance: -
d_gene: TRBD1
j_gene: TRBJ2-7
CDR3nt: TGTGCCAGCAGCTTGGGGACAGGACAGGGGGAGTACTTC
CDR3aa: CASSLGTGQGEYF

v_gene: TRBV5-4
abundance: -
d_gene: TRBD2
j_gene: TRBJ2-1
CDR3nt: TGTGCCAGCAGCTTGCCCCGTGGTAGCGGGAGCTGGAGTGAGCAGTTCTTC
CDR3aa: CASSLPRGSGSWSEQFF

v_gene: TRBV5-1
abundance: -
d_gene: TRBD2
j_gene: TRBJ2-5
CDR3nt: TGCGCCAGCAGCTTGGGTAGCGGGATGAGTCAAGAGACCCAGTACTTC
CDR3aa: CASSLGSGMSQETQYF

v_gene: TRBV7-2
abundance: -
d_gene: -
j_gene: TRBJ2-3
CDR3nt: TGTGCCAGCAGCCCCCAGGTGATAAAAACAACAGATACGCAGTATTTT
CDR3aa: CASSPQVIKTTDTQYF

v_gene: TRBV6-5
abundance: few
d_gene: -
j_gene: TRBJ1-1
CDR3nt: TGTGCCAGCAGTTACAGGACGGGTGAAGCTTTCTTT
CDR3aa: CASSYRTGEAFF

v_gene: TRBV7-9
abundance: -
d_gene: -
j_gene: TRBJ2-1
CDR3nt: TGTGCCAGCAGCGGGATCTACAATGAGCAGTTCTTC
CDR3aa: CASSGIYNEQFF

v_gene: TRBV11-2
abundance: -
d_gene: -
j_gene: TRBJ2-3
CDR3nt: TGTGCCAGCTCCAGCACAGATACGCAGTATTTT
CDR3aa: CASSSTDTQYF

v_gene: TRBV5-4
abundance: -
d_gene: -
j_gene: TRBJ2-5
CDR3nt: TGTGCCAGCAGCTCCCAGGAAACCCAGTACTTC
CDR3aa: CASSSQETQYF

v_gene: TRBV25-1
abundance: -
d_gene: -
j_gene: TRBJ2-3
CDR3nt: TGTGCCAGCAGTAGGGGTACAGATACGCAGTATTTT
CDR3aa: CASSRGTDTQYF

v_gene: TRBV6-5
abundance: -
d_gene: TRBD1
j_gene: TRBJ1-5
CDR3nt: TGTGCCAGCAGTTTCATGGCAGGGGGGCATCAGCCCCAGCATTTT
CDR3aa: CASSFMAGGHQPQHF

v_gene: TRBV5-5
abundance: -
d_gene: TRBD1
j_gene: TRBJ2-5
CDR3nt: TGTGCCAGCAGCATGACAGGGAACCAAGAGACCCAGTACTTC
CDR3aa: CASSMTGNQETQYF

v_gene: TRBV15
abundance: -
d_gene: -
j_gene: TRBJ2-6
CDR3nt: TGTGCCACCAGCAGAGGGGGGATATCGTCTGGGGCCAACGTCCTGACTTTC
CDR3aa: CATSRGGISSGANVLTF